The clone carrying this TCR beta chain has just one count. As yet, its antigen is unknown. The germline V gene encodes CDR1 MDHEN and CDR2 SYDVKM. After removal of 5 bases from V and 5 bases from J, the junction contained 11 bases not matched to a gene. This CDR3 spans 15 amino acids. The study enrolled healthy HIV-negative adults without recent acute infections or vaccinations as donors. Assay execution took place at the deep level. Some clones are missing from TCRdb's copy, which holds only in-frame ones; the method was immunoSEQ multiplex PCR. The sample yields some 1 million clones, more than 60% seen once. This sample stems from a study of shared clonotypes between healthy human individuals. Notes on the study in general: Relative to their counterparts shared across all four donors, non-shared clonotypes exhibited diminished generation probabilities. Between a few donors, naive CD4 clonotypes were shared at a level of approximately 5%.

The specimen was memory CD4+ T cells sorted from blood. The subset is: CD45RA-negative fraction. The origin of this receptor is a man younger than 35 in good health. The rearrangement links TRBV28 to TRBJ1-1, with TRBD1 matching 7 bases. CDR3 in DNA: TGTGCCAGCAGTGGCGCCGGGACAGCGAAGACTGAAGCTTTCTTT. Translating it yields CASSGAGTAKTEAFF.